Here is one TCR beta chain with its context. Its antigen is undetermined. The data originate from a study of long-term antiretroviral therapy in people with HIV. Study results and limitations: Diversity remained lower than transplant donor controls, even though it increased after ART.

Version v3.0 of the immunoSEQ assay was performed at survey level. TCRdb's copy holds only in-frame clones and misses some; the assay was immunoSEQ multiplex PCR. The data hold about 39,000 clones, with 85% observed a single time. The V end was cut by 5 bases, the J end by 7 bases, with 15 bases between. Per germline, CDR1 SGHKS and CDR2 YYEKEE (reference sequence). CDR3 length: 13 residues. Every one of the participants with HIV received treatment in the United States. This receptor was taken from a woman aged 50 to 60 with HIV. The chain joins TRBV5-5 to TRBJ1-2; D call uncertain. The sequences come from unsorted PBMCs, collected 3.1 years after starting antiretroviral therapy. CDR3 sequence (DNA): TGTGCCAGCAGAGGGCCGATGTTCCTTGGCTACACCTTC. Amino acids: CASRGPMFLGYTF. Drawing the rest from reference TRBV5-5 and TRBJ1-2, the complete variable domain is DAGVTQSPTHLIKTRGQQVTLRCSPISGHKSVSWYQQVLGQGPQFIFQYYEKEERGRGNFPDRFSARQFPNYSSELNVNALLLGDSALYLCASRGPMFLGYTFGSGTRLTVV.